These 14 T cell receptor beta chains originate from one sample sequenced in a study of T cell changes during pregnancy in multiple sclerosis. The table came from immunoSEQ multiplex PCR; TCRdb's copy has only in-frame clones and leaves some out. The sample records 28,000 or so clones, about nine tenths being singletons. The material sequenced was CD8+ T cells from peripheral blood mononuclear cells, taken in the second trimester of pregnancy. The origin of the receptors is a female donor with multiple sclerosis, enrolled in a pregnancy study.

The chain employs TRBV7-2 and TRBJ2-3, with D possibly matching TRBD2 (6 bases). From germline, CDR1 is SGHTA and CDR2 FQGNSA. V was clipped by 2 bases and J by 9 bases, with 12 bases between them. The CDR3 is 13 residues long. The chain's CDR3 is CASSLSEGWTQYF. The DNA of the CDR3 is TGTGCCAGCAGCTTATCGGAGGGATGGACGCAGTATTTT. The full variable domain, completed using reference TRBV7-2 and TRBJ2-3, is GAGVSQSPSNKVTEKGKDVELRCDPISGHTALYWYRQSLGQGLEFLIYFQGNSAPDKSGLPSDRFSAERTGGSVSTLTIQRTQQEDSAVYLCASSLSEGWTQYFGPGTRLTVL.

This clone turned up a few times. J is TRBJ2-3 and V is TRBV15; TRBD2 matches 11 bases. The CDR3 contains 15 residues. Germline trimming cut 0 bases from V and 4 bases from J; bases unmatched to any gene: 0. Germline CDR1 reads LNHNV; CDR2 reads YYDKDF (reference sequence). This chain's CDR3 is CATSRDSGGADTQYF. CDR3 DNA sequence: TGTGCCACCAGCAGAGATAGCGGGGGGGCAGATACGCAGTATTTT. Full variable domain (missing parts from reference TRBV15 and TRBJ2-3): DAMVIQNPRYQVTQFGKPVTLSCSQTLNHNVMYWYQQKSSQAPKLLFHYYDKDFNNEADTPDNFQSRRPNTSFCFLDIRSPGLGDTAMYLCATSRDSGGADTQYFGPGTRLTVL.

CDR3 coding DNA: TGTGCCAGCAGTTTGCGGCGGAGGGTTGCTAATTCACCCCTCCACTTT. Translated: CASSLRRRVANSPLHF. The chain couples TRBV28 to TRBJ1-6; D is unclear. The ends were cut back, 3 bases at V and 6 bases at J, with 15 bases in the middle. This CDR3 comprises 16 residues. CDR1 is MDHEN and CDR2 is SYDVKM in the germline V gene.

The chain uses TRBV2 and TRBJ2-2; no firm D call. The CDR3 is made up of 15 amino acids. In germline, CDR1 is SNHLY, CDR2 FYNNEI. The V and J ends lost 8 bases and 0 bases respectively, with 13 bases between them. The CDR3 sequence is CASVRVPTNTGELFF. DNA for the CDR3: TGTGCCAGCGTGAGAGTTCCAACGAACACCGGGGAGCTGTTTTTT.

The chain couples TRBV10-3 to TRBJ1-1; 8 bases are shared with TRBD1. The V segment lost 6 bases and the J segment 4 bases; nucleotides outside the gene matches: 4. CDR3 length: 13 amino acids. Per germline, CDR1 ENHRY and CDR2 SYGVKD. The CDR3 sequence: CAIRTGEGTEAFF. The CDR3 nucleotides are TGTGCCATCAGGACAGGGGAGGGCACTGAAGCTTTCTTT.

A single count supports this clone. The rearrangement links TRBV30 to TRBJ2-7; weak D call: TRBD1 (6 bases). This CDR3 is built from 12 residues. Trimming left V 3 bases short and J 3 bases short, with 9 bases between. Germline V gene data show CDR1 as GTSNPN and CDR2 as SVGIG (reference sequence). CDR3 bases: TGTGCCTGGAGCTCACAGGGCTACGAGCAGTACTTC. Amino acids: CAWSSQGYEQYF.

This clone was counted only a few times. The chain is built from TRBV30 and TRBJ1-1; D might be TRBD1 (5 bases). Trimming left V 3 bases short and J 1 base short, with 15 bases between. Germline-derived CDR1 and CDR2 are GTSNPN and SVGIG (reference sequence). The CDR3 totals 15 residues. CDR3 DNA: TGTGCCTGGAGGGGGGATGGACTATCGAACACTGAAGCTTTCTTT. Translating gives CAWRGDGLSNTEAFF. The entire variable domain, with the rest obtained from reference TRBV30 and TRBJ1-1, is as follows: SQTIHQWPATLVQPVGSPLSLECTVEGTSNPNLYWYRQAAGRGLQLLFYSVGIGQISSEVPQNLSASRPQDRQFILSSKKLLLSDSGFYLCAWRGDGLSNTEAFFGQGTRLTVV.

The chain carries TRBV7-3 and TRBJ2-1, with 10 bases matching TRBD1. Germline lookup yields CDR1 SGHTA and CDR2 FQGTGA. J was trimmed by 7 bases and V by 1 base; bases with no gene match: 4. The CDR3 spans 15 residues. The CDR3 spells CASSLRQGAYNEQFF. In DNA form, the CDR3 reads TGTGCCAGCAGCTTAAGACAGGGGGCGTATAATGAGCAGTTCTTC.

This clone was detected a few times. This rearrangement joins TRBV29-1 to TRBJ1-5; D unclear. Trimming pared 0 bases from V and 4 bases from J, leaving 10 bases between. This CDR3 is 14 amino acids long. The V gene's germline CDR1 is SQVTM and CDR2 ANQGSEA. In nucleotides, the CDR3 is TGCAGCGTTGAAGATTTATGCAGTAATCAGCCCCAGCATTTT. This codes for CSVEDLCSNQPQHF.

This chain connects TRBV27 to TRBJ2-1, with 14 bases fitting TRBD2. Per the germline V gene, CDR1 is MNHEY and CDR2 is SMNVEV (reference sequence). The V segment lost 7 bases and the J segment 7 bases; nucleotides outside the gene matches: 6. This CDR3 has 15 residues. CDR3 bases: TGTGCCAGCACCCCCGGGACTAGCGGGAGAAATGAGCAGTTCTTC. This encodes CASTPGTSGRNEQFF.

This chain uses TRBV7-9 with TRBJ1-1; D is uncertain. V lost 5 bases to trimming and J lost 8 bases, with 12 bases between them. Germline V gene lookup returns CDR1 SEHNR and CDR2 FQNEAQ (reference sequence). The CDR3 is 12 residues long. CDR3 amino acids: CASSHTPSEAFF. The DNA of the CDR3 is TGTGCCAGCAGCCACACACCGTCGGAAGCTTTCTTT.

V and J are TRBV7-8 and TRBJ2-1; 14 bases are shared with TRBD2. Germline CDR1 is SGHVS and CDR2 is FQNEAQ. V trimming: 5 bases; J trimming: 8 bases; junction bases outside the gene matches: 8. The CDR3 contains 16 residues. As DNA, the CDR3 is TGTGCCAGCAGCCCAGTGGGGACTAGCGGGGGCGATGAGCAGTTCTTC. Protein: CASSPVGTSGGDEQFF.

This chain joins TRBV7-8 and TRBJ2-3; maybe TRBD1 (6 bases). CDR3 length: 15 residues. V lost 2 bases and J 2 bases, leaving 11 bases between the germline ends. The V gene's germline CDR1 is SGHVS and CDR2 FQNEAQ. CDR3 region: CASSLNVGATDTQYF. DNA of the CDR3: TGTGCCAGCAGCTTAAACGTGGGGGCCACAGATACGCAGTATTTT.

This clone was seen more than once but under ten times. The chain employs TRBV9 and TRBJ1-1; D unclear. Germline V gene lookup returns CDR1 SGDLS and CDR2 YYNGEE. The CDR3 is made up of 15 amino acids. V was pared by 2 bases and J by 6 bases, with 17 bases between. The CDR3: CASSVFGNSGAEAFF. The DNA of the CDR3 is TGTGCCAGCAGCGTCTTCGGGAATAGCGGAGCTGAAGCTTTCTTT.